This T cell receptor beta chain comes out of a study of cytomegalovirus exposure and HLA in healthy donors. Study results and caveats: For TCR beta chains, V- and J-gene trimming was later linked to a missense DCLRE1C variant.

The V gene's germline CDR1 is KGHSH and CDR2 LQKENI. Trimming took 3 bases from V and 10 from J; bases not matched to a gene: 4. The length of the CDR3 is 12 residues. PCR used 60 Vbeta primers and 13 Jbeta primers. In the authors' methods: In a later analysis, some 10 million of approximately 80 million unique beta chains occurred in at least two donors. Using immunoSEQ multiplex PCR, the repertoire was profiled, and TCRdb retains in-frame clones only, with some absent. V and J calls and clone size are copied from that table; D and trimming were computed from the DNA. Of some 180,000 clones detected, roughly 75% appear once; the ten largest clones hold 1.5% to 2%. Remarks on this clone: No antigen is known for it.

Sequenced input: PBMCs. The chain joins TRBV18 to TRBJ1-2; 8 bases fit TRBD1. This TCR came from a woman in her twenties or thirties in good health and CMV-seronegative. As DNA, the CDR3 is TGTGCCAGCTCACCTGCAGGGGGCTTCTACACCTTC. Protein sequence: CASSPAGGFYTF.